This paragraph covers one TCR beta chain sequence. Produced via immunoSEQ multiplex PCR; TCRdb's table is partial and in-frame only. The table lists about 220,000 clones, 82% of them singletons. The data are from a study of blood T cell repertoires in COVID-19. The wider study: Collection of acute and convalescent COVID-19 samples took place in the United States, Italy and Spain.

CDR3 length: 15 amino acids. With 4 bases removed from V and 2 bases from J, the gap between germline ends came to 13 bases. Germline V gives CDR1 SNHLY, CDR2 FYNNEI. Sequencing used peripheral blood. The origin of this receptor is a woman aged 65 to 85 with COVID-19, enrolled during active disease. J is TRBJ2-3 and V is TRBV2, with D possibly TRBD1 on 5 matching bases. CDR3 coding DNA: TGTGCCAGCAGTGGCGGAACAGGTGCCACAGATACGCAGTATTTT. Amino acid sequence: CASSGGTGATDTQYF.